The 21 T cell receptor beta chains below all came from one sample that was sequenced in a study of blood T cell repertoires in COVID-19. Profiled with immunoSEQ multiplex PCR; TCRdb holds only in-frame clones, not every one. The sample gives some 78,000 clones, 86% of which show up once; approximately 4.4% is in the top ten. The sample consisted of peripheral blood. The receptors come from a man aged 45 to 65 with active or convalescent COVID-19.

The chain has TRBV18 and TRBJ2-1, with a weak D call TRBD1 (7 bases). Trimming stripped 5 bases from V and 6 bases from J, with 20 bases between. This CDR3 has 16 amino acids. Germline V gene lookup returns CDR1 KGHSH and CDR2 LQKENI. The CDR3 sequence is CASSIPPGGPGNEQFF. The CDR3 nucleotides are TGTGCCAGCTCAATTCCCCCAGGGGGGCCAGGCAATGAGCAGTTCTTC.

CDR3 in DNA: TGTGCCAGCAGCTTAGCCGGTCCAAACTATGGCTACACCTTC. As protein: CASSLAGPNYGYTF. This rearrangement joins TRBV11-2 to TRBJ1-2; no clear D. The CDR3 covers 14 residues. Trimming stripped 1 base from V and 2 bases from J, with 8 bases between. Germline lookup yields CDR1 SGHAT and CDR2 FQNNGV.

The J gene is TRBJ1-2, the V gene TRBV28, with 7 positions matching TRBD1. This CDR3 has 17 amino acids. J lost 5 bases, V lost 4 bases, and 16 bases had no gene match. Germline CDR1 reads MDHEN; CDR2 reads SYDVKM. Written as DNA, the CDR3 is TGTGCCAGCAGTTATGAGACCTCGGCCGGGACAGTTTATGGCTACACCTTC. The encoded protein is CASSYETSAGTVYGYTF.

The chain links TRBV12-2 to TRBJ2-7; the table's D gene call, TRBD1, was not cross checked with the DNA. TRBV12-2 is recorded as a pseudogene. The CDR3 sequence is 19 residues long. CDR3: CASRSTDRNQYFSSYEQYF. CDR3 coding DNA: TGTGCAAGTCGCTCGACGGACAGGAACCAGTATTTTAGCTCCTACGAGCAGTACTTC.

V usage is TRBV30 and J usage is TRBJ1-4, with 9 positions matching TRBD1. Looked up from germline, CDR1 is GTSNPN and CDR2 is SVGIG (reference sequence). The CDR3 contains 13 residues. CDR3: CAGDRALGEKLFF. The DNA of the CDR3 is TGTGCGGGGGACAGGGCTTTGGGTGAAAAACTGTTTTTT.

The CDR3: CASSRTGLGTEAFF. Here the CDR3 DNA reads TGTGCCAGCAGTCGGACAGGATTGGGCACTGAAGCTTTCTTT. V is TRBV6-5 and J is TRBJ1-1, with TRBD1 matching over 7 bases. The germline gives CDR1 MNHEY, CDR2 SVGAGI. The V gene end was trimmed by 5 bases and the J gene end by 4 bases; junction bases not matched to a gene: 7. The CDR3 is made up of 14 amino acids.

The chain combines TRBV5-1 with TRBJ2-5, with 8 positions matching TRBD1. J was trimmed by 2 bases and V by 4 bases; bases with no gene match: 4. This CDR3 contains 14 residues. Germline lookup yields CDR1 SGHRS and CDR2 YFSETQ. DNA for the CDR3: TGCGCCAGCAGCGAGGGACAGGCTCAAGAGACCCAGTACTTC. Translated, it gives CASSEGQAQETQYF.

This chain uses TRBV4-1 with TRBJ2-3; TRBD2 aligns across 9 bases. Germline assignment: CDR1 MGHRA and CDR2 YSYEKL. The CDR3 loop spans 18 amino acids. The V gene end was trimmed by 3 bases and the J gene end by 4 bases; junction bases not matched to a gene: 14. The CDR3 protein is CASSQPGGRLAVADTQYF. CDR3 coding DNA: TGCGCCAGCAGCCAGCCGGGGGGAAGACTAGCGGTTGCAGATACGCAGTATTTT.

The CDR3, as DNA: TGCGCCAGCAGTTCAGCGGGCCCAGATACGCAGTATTTT. It is translated as CASSSAGPDTQYF. J is TRBJ2-3 and V is TRBV10-1; TRBD2 is a possible D gene (6 bases). Germline lookup yields CDR1 WNHNN and CDR2 SYGVQD (reference sequence). V was trimmed by 5 bases and J by 4 bases, leaving 10 bases between them. CDR3 length: 13 residues.

The CDR3 region is CASSQGGGAPTPQYF. The CDR3 nucleotides are TGCGCCAGCAGCCAAGGAGGAGGGGCCCCCACGCCACAGTACTTC. This chain links TRBV4-1 with TRBJ2-7, with D perhaps TRBD2 (6 bases). In germline, CDR1 is MGHRA, CDR2 YSYEKL. Trimming pared 1 base from V and 10 bases from J, leaving 20 bases between. The CDR3 totals 15 residues.

The rearrangement links TRBV18 to TRBJ1-5; 7 bases line up with TRBD1. Germline values: CDR1 KGHSH, CDR2 LQKENI. CDR3 size: 16 residues. J lost 5 bases, V lost 3 bases, and 10 bases had no gene match. The CDR3 coding sequence is TGTGCCAGCTCACCGCAAGCAGGGGGGTTAGATCAGCCCCAGCATTTT. As protein: CASSPQAGGLDQPQHF.

The rearrangement links TRBV25-1 to TRBJ2-3; D not resolved. CDR1 MGHDK and CDR2 SYGVNS come from the germline V gene. CDR3 length: 15 amino acids. The ends were cut back, 2 bases at V and 0 bases at J, with 9 bases in the middle. CDR3 protein: CASSEAGASTDTQYF. Written as DNA, the CDR3 is TGTGCCAGCAGTGAAGCCGGAGCTAGCACAGATACGCAGTATTTT.

The CDR3 is CASSPHMGGSNQPQHF. CDR3 nucleotide sequence: TGTGCCAGCAGCCCGCATATGGGGGGTAGCAATCAGCCCCAGCATTTT. The chain is built from TRBV7-2 and TRBJ1-5, with TRBD1 as a possible D gene (5 bases). Trimming took 5 bases from V and 0 from J, leaving 14 bases between them. The CDR3 is 16 amino acids. The germline V gene has CDR1 SGHTA and CDR2 FQGNSA.

The rearrangement links TRBV18 to TRBJ1-5, with D perhaps TRBD1 (5 bases). The CDR3 spans 13 residues. Germline V gene sequence: CDR1 KGHSH, CDR2 LQKENI. The germline V and J ends were trimmed by 6 bases and 6 bases, with 12 bases remaining between them. CDR3 in DNA: TGTGCCAGCTCGCCGGACGGGGGTCAGCCCCAGCATTTT. This gives the protein CASSPDGGQPQHF.

The DNA of the CDR3 is TGCGCCAGCAGCCAAGGTCGAGGGGGCGCCGGCTATGGCTACACCTTC. Residues: CASSQGRGGAGYGYTF. The chain couples TRBV4-3 to TRBJ1-2; TRBD1 aligns across 7 bases. V gave up 1 base and J gave up 4 bases; unmatched junction bases: 9. The CDR3 spans 16 residues. The germline V gene encodes CDR1 LGHNA and CDR2 YSLEER.

This clone was observed a single time. V is TRBV5-1 and J is TRBJ1-6; D remains ambiguous. The ends were cut back, 0 bases at V and 9 bases at J, with 13 bases in the middle. The germline V gene encodes CDR1 SGHRS and CDR2 YFSETQ. The CDR3 is 15 amino acids. The CDR3 protein is CASSLEEVSGSPLHF. The CDR3 DNA sequence: TGCGCCAGCAGCTTGGAGGAGGTCAGCGGTTCACCCCTCCACTTT.

This chain links TRBV11-2 with TRBJ1-4; 7 bases line up with TRBD1. Germline V lookup: CDR1 SGHAT, CDR2 FQNNGV. This CDR3 is built from 13 residues. V shed 5 bases and J 8 bases; nucleotides not matched to a gene: 5. CDR3 nucleotide sequence: TGTGCCAGCAGCCAGGGGGAACGGGAAAAACTGTTTTTT. Residues: CASSQGEREKLFF.

The gene calls are TRBV6-2 or TRBV6-3 and TRBJ2-7, with TRBD1 as a possible D gene (6 bases). Trimming removed 6 bases from V and 4 bases from J, with 7 bases in between. CDR3 length: 11 residues. The germline V gene has CDR1 MNHEY and CDR2 SVGEGT. The CDR3 DNA reads TGTGCCAGCAGCGACAGGTACGAGCAGTACTTC. Its protein product is CASSDRYEQYF.

The chain joins TRBV3-1 (or the pseudogene TRBV3-2) to TRBJ1-1; 7 positions agree with TRBD1. This CDR3 has 15 amino acids. CDR1 is LGHDT, CDR2 YNNKEL, per germline (reference sequence). The trim removed 3 bases at V and 3 bases at J, leaving 7 bases unmatched. The CDR3 here is CASSHRQGQDTEAFF. CDR3 DNA sequence: TGTGCCAGCAGCCACAGACAGGGTCAGGACACTGAAGCTTTCTTT.

V usage is TRBV7-9 and J usage is TRBJ1-1; D might be TRBD1 (5 bases). V was shortened by 5 bases and J by 1 base, with 8 bases between the two germline ends. This CDR3 is built from 13 residues. Germline CDR1 SEHNR, CDR2 FQNEAQ (reference sequence). CDR3 bases: TGTGCCAGCAGCCGTACAGGGAACACTGAAGCTTTCTTT. It codes for CASSRTGNTEAFF.

The chain combines TRBV9 with TRBJ1-1; D is unresolved. Germline CDR1 SGDLS, CDR2 YYNGEE. V gave up 0 bases and J gave up 1 base, with 7 bases separating them. The CDR3 spans 14 residues. The CDR3 loop reads CASSVASANTEAFF. Written as DNA, the CDR3 is TGTGCCAGCAGCGTAGCCAGTGCGAACACTGAAGCTTTCTTT.